The 26 T cell receptor beta chains reported below all come from one sample, sequenced in a study of patients and donors after allogeneic stem cell transplantation. TCRdb used MiXCR to reprocess the RT-PCR reads, holding one entry per CDR3 protein. Of roughly 960,000 distinct CDR3 sequences listed, around 17% are singletons. Sequencing was carried out using blood, either unsorted or a sorted T cell fraction (not recorded which). The receptors come from a human donor who was either an allogeneic HSCT recipient or a stem cell or donor lymphocyte infusion donor (not recorded which). It is not recorded whose cells these are; they may come from a transplant donor.

This chain's CDR3 is CASSNRAPPYEQYF. The CDR3 coding sequence is TGTGCCAGCAGTAACAGGGCCCCCCCCTACGAGCAGTACTTC. The chain couples TRBV12-3 or TRBV12-4 to TRBJ2-7; possible D gene TRBD1, 6 bases. V was trimmed by 5 bases and J by 2 bases, leaving 13 bases between them. The CDR3 sequence is 14 residues long.

This clonotype has just a few counts. V is TRBV12-3 or TRBV12-4 and J is TRBJ2-1; 8 bases match TRBD2. The CDR3 length is 16 residues. V shed 2 bases and J 7 bases; nucleotides not matched to a gene: 10. The CDR3 loop is CASSLFAGAGENEQFF. The CDR3 DNA sequence: TGTGCCAGCAGTTTATTCGCGGGAGCGGGGGAAAATGAGCAGTTCTTC.

This clonotype was detected a few times. This chain uses TRBV20-1 with TRBJ1-5, with 8 nucleotides matching TRBD1. Germline V gene data show CDR1 as DFQATT and CDR2 as SNEGSKA (reference sequence). The CDR3 has 14 residues. The J segment lost 2 bases and the V segment lost 3 bases, leaving 3 bases of the junction unmatched. CDR3 bases: TGCAGTGCTAGGGTGACAGGGGGCAATCAGCCCCAGCATTTT. Protein: CSARVTGGNQPQHF.

There are many counts of this clonotype. V usage is TRBV5-1 and J usage is TRBJ2-3; 14 bases agree with TRBD2. The CDR3 runs to 16 residues. Trimming removed 4 bases from V and 4 bases from J; junction bases left unmatched: 5. Germline V gene sequence: CDR1 SGHRS, CDR2 YFSETQ. Here the CDR3 reads CASSIGTSGSPDTQYF. The DNA for the CDR3 is TGCGCCAGCAGCATCGGGACTAGCGGGAGCCCAGATACGCAGTATTTT.

The V call is TRBV12-3 or TRBV12-4, the J call TRBJ2-1, with D perhaps being TRBD1 or TRBD2 (5 bases each). The V end was cut by 6 bases, the J end by 9 bases, with 18 bases between. CDR3 length: 14 residues. DNA of the CDR3: TGTGCCAGCAGCCCCCTTGGGTCGAGGGGTGAGCAGTTCTTC. Its translation is CASSPLGSRGEQFF.

This clonotype was counted ten times or more. The chain is built from TRBV7-9 and TRBJ1-3; D gene uncertain. Germline V gene sequence: CDR1 SEHNR, CDR2 FQNEAQ (reference sequence). V dropped 5 bases and J dropped 1 base, with 6 bases sitting between them. This CDR3 is built from 13 residues. Here the CDR3 reads CASSPTSGNTIYF. CDR3 nucleotides: TGTGCCAGCAGCCCGACTTCTGGAAACACCATATATTTT.

The rearrangement links TRBV20-1 to TRBJ1-5; TRBD1 is a possible D gene (6 bases). Trimming took 3 bases from V and 4 from J, leaving 13 bases between them. There are 14 residues in the CDR3. The germline CDR1 and CDR2 sequences are DFQATT and SNEGSKA (reference sequence). The CDR3, as DNA: TGCAGTGCTAGGGGGGGCAGGGAAAATCAGCCCCAGCATTTT. It is translated as CSARGGRENQPQHF.

In this sample, this clonotype turned up a few times. For the CDR3, the DNA is TGTGCCAGCAGCGTATGGACAGATCAAGAGACCCAGTACTTC. Encoded protein: CASSVWTDQETQYF. The chain joins TRBV9 to TRBJ2-5; D perhaps matches TRBD1 (6 bases). This CDR3 is built from 14 residues. The germline CDR1 and CDR2 sequences are SGDLS and YYNGEE. Trimming pared 1 base from V and 2 bases from J, leaving 9 bases between.

There are a few counts of this clonotype. The rearrangement uses TRBV6-2 or TRBV6-3 and TRBJ1-1; D is uncertain. The germline CDR1 and CDR2 sequences are MNHEY and SVGEGT. CDR3 length equals 12 residues. With 8 bases removed from V and 8 bases from J, the gap between germline ends came to 15 bases. The CDR3, as DNA: TGTGCCAGCGTGGACGGCTCGCGCGAAGCTTTCTTT. Translating it yields CASVDGSREAFF.

This clonotype came up a few times. The chain joins TRBV28 to TRBJ2-1; the match to TRBD2 covers 7 bases. Germline assignment: CDR1 MDHEN and CDR2 SYDVKM. Trimming at V came to 5 bases and at J to 6 bases, leaving 4 bases not matched to a gene. The CDR3 has 13 residues. The CDR3 region is CASSRGELNEQFF. In nucleotides, the CDR3 is TGTGCCAGCAGTCGGGGGGAACTCAATGAGCAGTTCTTC.

V is TRBV7-2 and J is TRBJ1-3, with D unclear. The length of the CDR3 is 17 residues. CDR1 SGHTA and CDR2 FQGNSA come from the germline V gene. Between the trimmed V and J ends, which lost 4 bases and 0 bases, there was a span of 16 bases. The CDR3, as DNA: TGTGCCAGCAGCTCCCCAGGCGGAAGGAACTCTGGAAACACCATATATTTT. Protein: CASSSPGGRNSGNTIYF.

This clonotype was seen only once. V gene TRBV5-1 combines with J gene TRBJ2-7; 10 nucleotides agree with TRBD1. CDR1 is SGHRS, CDR2 YFSETQ, per germline. V was clipped by 4 bases and J by 3 bases; unmatched bases: 10. The CDR3 extends over 16 amino acids. CDR3 amino acids: CASSPTFGQGDYEQYF. The CDR3 DNA sequence: TGCGCCAGCAGCCCTACGTTCGGACAGGGGGACTACGAGCAGTACTTC. Using reference TRBV5-1 and TRBJ2-7 for the parts outside the CDR3, the full variable domain is KAGVTQTPRYLIKTRGQQVTLSCSPISGHRSVSWYQQTPGQGLQFLFEYFSETQRNKGNFPGRFSGRQFSNSRSEMNVSTLELGDSALYLCASSPTFGQGDYEQYFGPGTRLTVT.

The genes are TRBV7-3 and TRBJ1-1; TRBD1 might be the D (6 bases). CDR3 length: 14 residues. Between the trimmed V and J ends, which lost 4 bases and 4 bases, there was a span of 13 bases. The germline V gene has CDR1 SGHTA and CDR2 FQGTGA. CDR3 protein: CASSSGPRGTEAFF. DNA of the CDR3: TGTGCCAGCAGCTCGGGACCCAGGGGCACTGAAGCTTTCTTT.

The chain uses TRBV4-2 and TRBJ2-4; D is unresolved. Germline V gene sequence: CDR1 LGHNA, CDR2 YNFKEQ. This CDR3 has 15 amino acids. With 0 bases removed from V and 0 bases from J, the gap between germline ends came to 6 bases. DNA for the CDR3: TGTGCCAGCAGCCAAGATATAGGAGCCAAAAACATTCAGTACTTC. Its translation is CASSQDIGAKNIQYF.

V and J are TRBV12-3 or TRBV12-4 and TRBJ2-5; TRBD1 is a possible D gene (5 bases). CDR3 length equals 14 residues. V lost 5 bases and J 5 bases, leaving 15 bases between the germline ends. The CDR3 reads CASSIRTPRETQYF. For the CDR3, the DNA is TGTGCCAGCAGTATTCGGACACCCAGGGAGACCCAGTACTTC.

V gene TRBV12-3 or TRBV12-4 combines with J gene TRBJ2-1, with 7 positions matching TRBD2. CDR3 length: 15 amino acids. V lost 3 bases, J lost 4 bases, and 6 bases stayed unmatched. The CDR3 nucleotides read TGTGCCAGCAGTTTCGGGCGGGGGAATTACAATGAGCAGTTCTTC. It specifies CASSFGRGNYNEQFF.

This clonotype was counted a few times. The chain links TRBV12-3 or TRBV12-4 to TRBJ1-1; 7 positions agree with TRBD1. V lost 6 bases and J lost 6; bases outside the gene matches: 10. The CDR3 runs to 14 residues. The CDR3 coding sequence is TGTGCCAGCAGATGGGACAGCCGGGGGCCTGAAGCTTTCTTT. Amino acid sequence: CASRWDSRGPEAFF.

The chain combines TRBV12-3 or TRBV12-4 with TRBJ2-5; D is tentatively TRBD1 or TRBD2 (5 bases each). The CDR3 is 14 amino acids. Trimming shortened V by 7 bases and J by 3 bases, and 15 bases separated the two germline ends. DNA for the CDR3: TGTGCCAGCACCTCATCGCGAGGGGAAGAGACCCAGTACTTC. It encodes CASTSSRGEETQYF.

The table lists this clonotype with a few counts. The J gene is TRBJ2-2, the V gene TRBV10-3; no reliable D call. The CDR3 runs 13 residues. Trimming stripped 2 bases from V and 7 bases from J, with 8 bases between. The germline V gene encodes CDR1 ENHRY and CDR2 SYGVKD. The CDR3 region has the DNA TGTGCCATCAGTGAGGGGCGCGACGGGGAGCTGTTTTTT. This translates into CAISEGRDGELFF.

The chain uses TRBV9 and TRBJ2-7; the D call may be TRBD1 or TRBD2 (5 bases each). The germline V gene encodes CDR1 SGDLS and CDR2 YYNGEE. CDR3 length: 17 residues. V was clipped by 4 bases and J by 1 base, with 21 bases between them. CDR3 in DNA: TGTGCCAGCAGCCCCCCCCAGGGTGCGGCGGGTTCCTACGAGCAGTACTTC. Translating gives CASSPPQGAAGSYEQYF.

V usage is TRBV5-1 and J usage is TRBJ2-3; 7 bases agree with TRBD2. V dropped 4 bases and J dropped 4; count of bases not matched to a gene: 9. The germline V gene has CDR1 SGHRS and CDR2 YFSETQ. The CDR3 consists of 15 residues. The CDR3 DNA sequence: TGCGCCAGCAGCCCCGTCGGGACTAACCCAGATACGCAGTATTTT. Its protein is CASSPVGTNPDTQYF. The full variable domain, in which reference TRBV5-1 and TRBJ2-3 provide the parts outside the CDR3, is KAGVTQTPRYLIKTRGQQVTLSCSPISGHRSVSWYQQTPGQGLQFLFEYFSETQRNKGNFPGRFSGRQFSNSRSEMNVSTLELGDSALYLCASSPVGTNPDTQYFGPGTRLTVL.

This clonotype came up many times. The chain carries TRBV6-5 and TRBJ2-3; 7 bases map to TRBD2. The CDR3 covers 15 residues. Per germline, CDR1 MNHEY and CDR2 SVGAGI. V gave up 0 bases and J gave up 1 base; unmatched junction bases: 1. CDR3 coding DNA: TGTGCCAGCAGTTACTCGCTAGCGGGCACAGATACGCAGTATTTT. This gives the protein CASSYSLAGTDTQYF.

V usage is TRBV20-1 and J usage is TRBJ2-2; the D is unclear. Trimming shortened V by 5 bases and J by 1 base, and 11 bases separated the two germline ends. The V gene's germline CDR1 is DFQATT and CDR2 SNEGSKA (reference sequence). This CDR3 comprises 14 residues. The CDR3 here is CSARGVMNTGELFF. CDR3 sequence (DNA): TGCAGTGCTCGTGGGGTGATGAACACCGGGGAGCTGTTTTTT.

The sample holds a few counts of this clonotype. V usage is TRBV6-5 and J usage is TRBJ2-3; D not certain. The V end lost 6 bases, the J end lost 4 bases, and 8 bases lay between the germline ends. CDR1 and CDR2 (germline): MNHEY, SVGAGI. The CDR3 length is 12 residues. The CDR3 spells CASRSSPDTQYF. The CDR3 DNA follows: TGTGCCAGCAGATCTAGTCCAGATACGCAGTATTTT.

This clonotype was picked up a small number of times. The chain joins TRBV27 to TRBJ2-5; D possibly corresponds to TRBD1 (5 bases). This CDR3 spans 12 amino acids. Germline V gives CDR1 MNHEY, CDR2 SMNVEV (reference sequence). Trimming removed 7 bases from V and 7 bases from J, with 13 bases in between. The CDR3 nucleotides are TGTGCCAGCATCGGCAGGGCCGGGACCCAGTACTTC. Its protein is CASIGRAGTQYF.

This clonotype was picked up a small number of times. This chain uses TRBV29-1 with TRBJ2-5; the D is unclear. There are 13 residues in the CDR3. The germline gives CDR1 SQVTM, CDR2 ANQGSEA. Trimming removed 1 base from V and 1 base from J, with 7 bases in between. CDR3 sequence (DNA): TGCAGCGTTGAAGGCCCCGGCCAAGAGACCCAGTACTTC. The encoded protein is CSVEGPGQETQYF.